These 22 T cell receptor beta chains were all obtained from the same sample, sequenced in a study of blood T cell repertoires in COVID-19. Some clones are missing from TCRdb's copy, which holds only in-frame ones; the method was immunoSEQ multiplex PCR. The sample yields 200,000 to 300,000 clones, roughly 86% seen once. The sequenced sample consisted of peripheral blood. All receptors derive from a woman between 50 and 59 years old with acute or convalescent COVID-19.

This clone was counted a single time. This chain joins TRBV10-3 and TRBJ2-1; weak D call: TRBD1 (6 bases). CDR3 length: 17 amino acids. The germline V and J ends were trimmed by 2 bases and 0 bases, with 14 bases remaining between them. The germline CDR1 and CDR2 sequences are ENHRY and SYGVKD. The CDR3 sequence is CAISEAQGQVSYNEQFF. CDR3 bases: TGTGCCATCAGTGAGGCCCAGGGGCAGGTCTCCTACAATGAGCAGTTCTTC.

Of note for this clone: The sample has other DNA sequences that encode this CDR3 too. The chain carries TRBV7-9 and TRBJ1-5; unclear D gene. The CDR3 runs 13 residues. The germline gives CDR1 SEHNR, CDR2 FQNEAQ (reference sequence). Trimming cost V 5 bases and J 5 bases, with 10 bases left between them. The CDR3 here is CASSPDGDQPQHF. The DNA for the CDR3 is TGTGCCAGCAGCCCCGACGGAGATCAGCCCCAGCATTTT.

This rearrangement joins TRBV6-2 or TRBV6-3 to TRBJ2-7, with a tentative D call TRBD1 (7 bases). The CDR3 has 15 residues. The germline CDR1 and CDR2 sequences are MNHEY and SVGEGT. Trimming left V 6 bases short and J 2 bases short, with 17 bases between. This CDR3 reads CASSLKRRGPYEQYF. The CDR3 nucleotides read TGTGCCAGCAGCCTAAAGCGGAGGGGGCCCTACGAGCAGTACTTC.

The rearrangement uses TRBV2 and TRBJ1-2, with 8 bases that match TRBD1. Germline lookup yields CDR1 SNHLY and CDR2 FYNNEI. The CDR3 is 16 amino acids. Trimming cost V 2 bases and J 4 bases; bases outside gene matches: 9. CDR3 coding DNA: TGTGCCAGCAGTGAATTAGTTGGAGGGACAGGCTATGGCTACACCTTC. This gives the protein CASSELVGGTGYGYTF.

The V call is TRBV5-1, the J call TRBJ2-7, with a weak D call TRBD1 (5 bases). CDR1 is SGHRS and CDR2 is YFSETQ in the germline V gene. V lost 0 bases to trimming and J lost 7 bases, with 14 bases between them. CDR3 size: 14 residues. CDR3 region: CASSLAGRAGEQYF. The CDR3 coding sequence is TGCGCCAGCAGCTTGGCCGGCAGGGCTGGGGAGCAGTACTTC.

This clone was counted once. The chain uses TRBV6-2 or TRBV6-3 and TRBJ1-5, with 9 bases fitting TRBD1. The CDR3 totals 15 residues. With 2 bases clipped from V and 2 bases from J, the junction kept 1 base outside the gene matches. Germline values: CDR1 MNHEY, CDR2 SVGEGT. DNA of the CDR3: TGTGCCAGCAGTTACCGGACAGGGGGCAATCAGCCCCAGCATTTT. Protein product: CASSYRTGGNQPQHF.

This chain uses TRBV19 with TRBJ1-5, with a possible D match to TRBD1 (5 bases). Germline assignment: CDR1 LNHDA and CDR2 SQIVND (reference sequence). Trimming took off 6 bases at V and 1 base at J, with 16 bases between the two ends. This CDR3 contains 16 residues. In nucleotides, the CDR3 is TGTGCCAGTAGCCACGGTACAGGTACGAGCAATCAGCCCCAGCATTTT. Translation: CASSHGTGTSNQPQHF. The full variable domain, rest sourced from reference TRBV19 and TRBJ1-5, is DGGITQSPKYLFRKEGQNVTLSCEQNLNHDAMYWYRQDPGQGLRLIYYSQIVNDFQKGDIAEGYSVSREKKESFPLTVTSAQKNPTAFYLCASSHGTGTSNQPQHFGDGTRLSIL.

Written as DNA, the CDR3 is TGTGCCAGCTCCAAACTTAACGGGGGAGCCTACAATGAGCAGTTCTTC. Translation: CASSKLNGGAYNEQFF. The chain uses TRBV18 and TRBJ2-1; maybe TRBD2 (6 bases). CDR1 is KGHSH, CDR2 LQKENI, per germline. Trimming took 6 bases from V and 2 from J, leaving 17 bases between them. CDR3 size: 16 residues.

The chain joins TRBV28 to TRBJ2-7; a possible D gene is TRBD2 (5 bases). The CDR3 consists of 15 residues. The V and J ends lost 2 bases and 1 base respectively, with 12 bases between them. CDR1 and CDR2 (germline): MDHEN, SYDVKM. CDR3 residues: CASSLQVRDSYEQYF. CDR3 coding DNA: TGTGCCAGCAGTTTACAGGTGAGGGATTCCTACGAGCAGTACTTC. The entire variable domain, with the rest obtained from reference TRBV28 and TRBJ2-7, is as follows: DVKVTQSSRYLVKRTGEKVFLECVQDMDHENMFWYRQDPGLGLRLIYFSYDVKMKEKGDIPEGYSVSREKKERFSLILESASTNQTSMYLCASSLQVRDSYEQYFGPGTRLTVT.

V and J are TRBV11-2 and TRBJ2-1; TRBD1 is a possible D gene (6 bases). Germline lookup yields CDR1 SGHAT and CDR2 FQNNGV. V dropped 0 bases and J dropped 4 bases, with 10 bases sitting between them. The CDR3 spans 15 residues. CDR3 sequence reads: CASSLEGGRYNEQFF. The CDR3 nucleotides are TGTGCCAGCAGCTTAGAAGGGGGAAGGTACAATGAGCAGTTCTTC. The whole variable domain, filled in from reference TRBV11-2 and TRBJ2-1, reads EAGVAQSPRYKIIEKRQSVAFWCNPISGHATLYWYQQILGQGPKLLIQFQNNGVVDDSQLPKDRFSAERLKGVDSTLKIQPAKLEDSAVYLCASSLEGGRYNEQFFGPGTRLTVL.

The gene calls are TRBV9 and TRBJ2-3; TRBD1 matches 8 bases. V shed 3 bases and J 3 bases; nucleotides not matched to a gene: 6. CDR3 length: 15 amino acids. In germline, CDR1 is SGDLS, CDR2 YYNGEE. CDR3 residues: CASSAPGGGTDTQYF. The DNA of the CDR3 is TGTGCCAGCAGCGCTCCAGGGGGCGGAACAGATACGCAGTATTTT. Using reference TRBV9 and TRBJ2-3 for the parts outside the CDR3, the full variable domain is DSGVTQTPKHLITATGQRVTLRCSPRSGDLSVYWYQQSLDQGLQFLIQYYNGEERAKGNILERFSAQQFPDLHSELNLSSLELGDSALYFCASSAPGGGTDTQYFGPGTRLTVL.

V is TRBV25-1 and J is TRBJ2-3, with D tentatively TRBD2 (5 bases). Trimming removed 5 bases at V and 6 bases at J, with 9 bases between. The germline CDR1 and CDR2 sequences are MGHDK and SYGVNS. The CDR3 length is 12 residues. The DNA for the CDR3 is TGTGCCAGCAGTATGGACTTGGATACGCAGTATTTT. Encoded protein: CASSMDLDTQYF.

This sequence joins TRBV19 and TRBJ2-1, with 10 bases lining up with TRBD2. J was trimmed by 10 bases and V by 8 bases; bases with no gene match: 14. Germline CDR1 LNHDA, CDR2 SQIVND (reference sequence). The CDR3 covers 15 residues. The CDR3 DNA reads TGTGCCAGTTTAAAGGGCCTAGCGGGAGTCGGAGAGCAGTTCTTC. Protein product: CASLKGLAGVGEQFF.

This clone was observed a handful of times. The rearrangement uses TRBV24-1 and TRBJ1-6; 7 nucleotides match TRBD1. The CDR3 spans 15 residues. Per germline, CDR1 KGHDR and CDR2 SFDVKD. The junction had 4 bases not matched to a gene; V was cut back by 7 bases and J by 2 bases. This CDR3 reads CATSSGTAYNSPLHF. The CDR3 DNA sequence: TGTGCCACCAGCTCCGGGACAGCCTATAATTCACCCCTCCACTTT.

This chain joins TRBV3-1 (or the pseudogene TRBV3-2) and TRBJ1-5; TRBD1 aligns across 9 bases. This CDR3 comprises 16 residues. Losses at the gene ends were 6 bases for V and 5 bases for J; bases not matched to a gene: 11. Germline V gene lookup returns CDR1 LGHDT and CDR2 YNNKEL (reference sequence). This CDR3 is CASSQRQGVMDQPQHF. CDR3 coding DNA: TGTGCCAGCAGTCAAAGACAGGGGGTGATGGATCAGCCCCAGCATTTT.

This clone was seen once. This sequence joins TRBV5-1 and TRBJ2-7; the match to TRBD2 covers 10 bases. V lost 4 bases and J lost 5; bases outside the gene matches: 6. This CDR3 comprises 14 residues. Germline lookup yields CDR1 SGHRS and CDR2 YFSETQ. The CDR3 DNA sequence: TGCGCCAGCAGCCAGAGCGGGAGGGAGGACGAGCAGTACTTC. It yields the protein CASSQSGREDEQYF.

The chain uses TRBV5-8 and TRBJ2-7; 7 positions match TRBD1. V dropped 0 bases and J dropped 0; count of bases not matched to a gene: 18. The CDR3 has 20 residues. The germline V gene encodes CDR1 SGHTS and CDR2 YDEGEE. In nucleotides, the CDR3 is TGTGCCAGCAGCTTGGGGGGTCGTTCGCGGTCGGGACAGATCTCCTACGAGCAGTACTTC. This encodes CASSLGGRSRSGQISYEQYF. Full variable domain (missing parts from reference TRBV5-8 and TRBJ2-7): EAGVTQSPTHLIKTRGQQATLRCSPISGHTSVYWYQQALGLGLQFLLWYDEGEERNRGNFPPRFSGRQFPNYSSELNVNALELEDSALYLCASSLGGRSRSGQISYEQYFGPGTRLTVT.

CDR3 loop: CSVSTSGLLMGEQYF. The DNA for the CDR3 is TGCAGCGTTTCGACTAGCGGGTTGCTGATGGGGGAGCAGTACTTC. V gene TRBV29-1 combines with J gene TRBJ2-7; TRBD2 agrees at 10 bases. V trimming: 5 bases; J trimming: 7 bases; junction bases outside the gene matches: 14. The CDR3 is 15 amino acids. Looked up from germline, CDR1 is SQVTM and CDR2 is ANQGSEA.

The rearrangement links TRBV28 to TRBJ2-1, with 12 bases that match TRBD2. CDR1 is MDHEN, CDR2 SYDVKM, per germline. V shed 6 bases, J shed 7 bases, and the junction held 7 bases outside the gene matches. This CDR3 has 15 amino acids. The DNA for the CDR3 is TGTGCCAGCAGATACACTAGCGGGAGGTTTAATGAGCAGTTCTTC. Residues: CASRYTSGRFNEQFF.

This clone was counted a few times. The rearrangement links TRBV4-2 to TRBJ1-3, with 8 bases lining up with TRBD1. The CDR3 covers 15 residues. The J segment lost 7 bases and the V segment lost 6 bases, leaving 11 bases of the junction unmatched. In germline, CDR1 is LGHNA, CDR2 YNFKEQ. DNA of the CDR3: TGTGCCAGCAGTAGCGGACAGGGACAGTGGAACACCATATATTTT. This sequence encodes CASSSGQGQWNTIYF.

This clone was seen a single time. The V call is TRBV15, the J call TRBJ1-5; a possible D gene is TRBD1 (5 bases). The CDR3 sequence is 14 residues long. Trimming removed 1 base at V and 7 bases at J, with 11 bases between. Germline CDR1 reads LNHNV; CDR2 reads YYDKDF (reference sequence). CDR3 bases: TGTGCCACCAGCAGAGGGGGCGCGGGACAGCCCCAGCATTTT. This sequence encodes CATSRGGAGQPQHF.

CDR3 nucleotide sequence: TGTGCCAGTAGTGACAGAAGGAACACTGAAGCTTTCTTT. Translation: CASSDRRNTEAFF. The rearrangement uses TRBV19 and TRBJ1-1; perhaps TRBD1 as D (5 bases). The CDR3 runs 13 residues. Trimming pared 5 bases from V and 1 base from J, leaving 8 bases between. Germline V gives CDR1 LNHDA, CDR2 SQIVND (reference sequence).